A single sample gave rise to the 21 T cell receptor beta chains below, sequenced in a study of blood T cell repertoires in COVID-19. The assay was immunoSEQ multiplex PCR, and TCRdb's table has in-frame clones only and misses some. The repertoire has approximately 300,000 clones, around nine tenths of them found once; the top ten carry 1%. Material: peripheral blood. Receptors were obtained from a man aged 50 to 60 with active or convalescent COVID-19.

The genes are TRBV7-2 and TRBJ1-4; tentative D call: TRBD1 (5 bases). V lost 4 bases, J lost 5 bases, and 14 bases lay in between. Germline assignment: CDR1 SGHTA and CDR2 FQGNSA. The CDR3 consists of 15 residues. CDR3 sequence: CASSSDGGRNEKLFF. In DNA, the CDR3 is TGTGCCAGCAGCTCGGACGGGGGGAGAAATGAAAAACTGTTTTTT.

The rearrangement uses TRBV15 and TRBJ1-2; D may be TRBD1 (5 bases). This CDR3 region has 15 residues. V was cut by 0 bases and J by 7 bases, with 15 bases left in between. CDR1 LNHNV and CDR2 YYDKDF come from the germline V gene (reference sequence). The CDR3 region is CATSRDDGGKAGYTF. The CDR3 DNA reads TGTGCCACCAGCAGAGATGACGGGGGTAAAGCTGGCTACACCTTC.

The chain employs TRBV6-4 and TRBJ1-2; a weak D match, TRBD1 (6 bases). V lost 8 bases, J lost 7 bases, and 14 bases lay in between. The CDR3 contains 12 residues. The germline CDR1 and CDR2 sequences are MRHNA and SNTAGT. The CDR3 sequence: CASRARGGGYTF. For the CDR3, the DNA is TGTGCCAGCCGGGCCAGGGGCGGTGGCTACACCTTC.

The V and J genes are TRBV24-1 and TRBJ1-2, with TRBD1 matching over 11 bases. Germline V gene sequence: CDR1 KGHDR, CDR2 SFDVKD. The length of the CDR3 is 16 residues. Trimming at V came to 4 bases and at J to 4 bases, leaving 7 bases not matched to a gene. CDR3 coding DNA: TGTGCCACCAGTGACCCCGGGACAGGGGGGGTCTATGGCTACACCTTC. This gives the protein CATSDPGTGGVYGYTF.

The chain employs TRBV24-1 and TRBJ2-4; no firm D call. This CDR3 spans 14 amino acids. V was clipped by 9 bases and J by 3 bases, with 14 bases between them. Germline lookup yields CDR1 KGHDR and CDR2 SFDVKD. CDR3 region: CATFGQRNKNIQYF. CDR3 in DNA: TGTGCCACCTTCGGTCAGCGAAACAAAAACATTCAGTACTTC.

The chain links TRBV5-6 to TRBJ2-5, with 12 bases matching TRBD2. Germline lookup yields CDR1 SGHDT and CDR2 YYEEEE. This CDR3 region has 15 residues. V shed 2 bases and J 4 bases; nucleotides not matched to a gene: 3. The CDR3 DNA is TGTGCCAGCAGCTTCCGGACTAGCGGGGTAGAGACCCAGTACTTC. It encodes CASSFRTSGVETQYF.

The V gene is TRBV11-2, the J gene TRBJ1-3; TRBD1 aligns across 12 bases. V lost 5 bases to trimming and J lost 2 bases; unmatched junction nucleotides: 7. Germline CDR1 and CDR2: SGHAT and FQNNGV. There are 17 residues in the CDR3. CDR3 bases: TGTGCCAGCAGCATCCGGGACAGGGGGCCGGCTGGAAACACCATATATTTT. It yields the protein CASSIRDRGPAGNTIYF.

This rearrangement joins TRBV6-4 to TRBJ2-1; TRBD2 aligns across 9 bases. The V gene's germline CDR1 is MRHNA and CDR2 SNTAGT. The V segment lost 2 bases and the J segment 9 bases; nucleotides outside the gene matches: 8. CDR3 length equals 15 residues. CDR3 amino acids: CASSDIAGVPREQFF. CDR3 nucleotide sequence: TGTGCCAGCAGTGACATAGCGGGAGTCCCCCGTGAGCAGTTCTTC.

The gene calls are TRBV21-1 and TRBJ2-5; the table's TRBD1 call for D was not verified on the DNA. TRBV21-1 is termed a pseudogene. This CDR3 comprises 15 residues. In DNA form, the CDR3 reads TGTGCCAGCAGGTTACAGGGGTACGGGGGAGAGACCCAGTACTTC. Translating gives CASRLQGYGGETQYF.

The chain employs TRBV6-6 and TRBJ1-5, with 8 bases matching TRBD1. Germline V gene data show CDR1 as MNHNY and CDR2 as SVGAGI (reference sequence). The CDR3 is 17 amino acids. The ends lost 5 bases at V and 3 bases at J; junction bases unmatched: 12. For the CDR3, the DNA is TGTGCCAGCAGTCCTGACAGGGGACAAATTACCAATCAGCCCCAGCATTTT. This translates into CASSPDRGQITNQPQHF.

This chain's CDR3 is CAIGTGTTPDTQYF. The CDR3 DNA reads as TGTGCCATTGGAACAGGGACGACGCCAGATACGCAGTATTTT. This rearrangement joins TRBV10-3 to TRBJ2-3; TRBD1 is a possible D gene (6 bases). The CDR3 covers 14 residues. Trimming took off 9 bases at V and 4 bases at J, with 17 bases between the two ends. Germline V CDR1 and CDR2: ENHRY, SYGVKD.

The rearrangement uses TRBV2 and TRBJ2-1, with D perhaps matching TRBD2 (6 bases). The V end lost 7 bases, the J end lost 3 bases, and 16 bases lay between the germline ends. The CDR3 contains 15 residues. Germline CDR1 reads SNHLY; CDR2 reads FYNNEI. The CDR3 sequence is CASTGDFENYNEQFF. In DNA, the CDR3 is TGTGCCAGCACTGGGGACTTCGAGAACTACAATGAGCAGTTCTTC.

The chain couples TRBV7-2 to TRBJ1-6, with 10 bases fitting TRBD1. This CDR3 is 14 amino acids long. Per the germline V gene, CDR1 is SGHTA and CDR2 is FQGNSA. With 4 bases clipped from V and 10 bases from J, the junction kept 4 bases outside the gene matches. CDR3 sequence: CASSWTGGRSPLHF. CDR3 DNA sequence: TGTGCCAGCAGCTGGACAGGGGGTCGATCACCCCTCCACTTT.

The chain combines TRBV19 with TRBJ2-3; D gene unclear. CDR3 length: 14 amino acids. CDR1 LNHDA and CDR2 SQIVND come from the germline V gene (reference sequence). V lost 3 bases and J lost 1, with 8 bases in between. CDR3 amino acids: CASSIYHRTDTQYF. The CDR3 nucleotides are TGTGCCAGTAGTATCTACCACCGCACAGATACGCAGTATTTT.

The chain recombines TRBV18 with TRBJ2-2; perhaps TRBD2 as D (6 bases). In germline, CDR1 is KGHSH, CDR2 LQKENI. The CDR3 is 16 residues long. V was cut by 2 bases and J by 4 bases, with 14 bases left in between. The chain's CDR3 is CASSPRERAITGELFF. As DNA, the CDR3 is TGTGCCAGCTCACCAAGGGAGCGGGCAATCACCGGGGAGCTGTTTTTT.

The V call is TRBV6-2 or TRBV6-3, the J call TRBJ1-1; D remains unclear. This CDR3 has 14 amino acids. Per the germline V gene, CDR1 is MNHEY and CDR2 is SVGEGT. Trimming took 6 bases from V and 1 from J, leaving 12 bases between them. The CDR3: CASSNYHGNTEAFF. The CDR3 nucleotides are TGTGCCAGCAGCAATTATCACGGGAACACTGAAGCTTTCTTT.

The rearrangement uses TRBV28 and TRBJ1-1; 8 bases align to TRBD1. Trimming took 6 bases from V and 3 from J; bases not matched to a gene: 12. This CDR3 contains 16 residues. Germline CDR1 reads MDHEN; CDR2 reads SYDVKM. CDR3 DNA sequence: TGTGCCAGCAGCCCTGTCAGGGGGCCCGGAGACACTGAAGCTTTCTTT. This gives the protein CASSPVRGPGDTEAFF.

The chain employs TRBV6-6 and TRBJ2-7, with 10 bases matching TRBD2. V dropped 4 bases and J dropped 6; count of bases not matched to a gene: 6. Germline CDR1 is MNHNY and CDR2 is SVGAGI (reference sequence). The CDR3 sequence is 14 residues long. CDR3 DNA sequence: TGTGCCAGCAGTTGGAGCGGGAGGGCAGGCGAGCAGTACTTC. Its protein product is CASSWSGRAGEQYF.

This clone was observed a handful of times. This chain joins TRBV6-2 or TRBV6-3 and TRBJ2-1; tentative D call: TRBD1 (6 bases). Germline V gives CDR1 MNHEY, CDR2 SVGEGT. Trimming removed 6 bases at V and 7 bases at J, with 25 bases between. The CDR3 spans 17 residues. CDR3 sequence (DNA): TGTGCCAGCAGCTTTTCACTTCGGGACAAGGTCTCAAATGAGCAGTTCTTC. Amino acid sequence: CASSFSLRDKVSNEQFF.

The J gene is TRBJ1-5, the V gene TRBV5-1; D gene ambiguous. Germline assignment: CDR1 SGHRS and CDR2 YFSETQ. This CDR3 is 14 amino acids long. V was trimmed by 4 bases and J by 1 base, leaving 9 bases between them. The CDR3 reads CASSPLSSNQPQHF. CDR3 sequence (DNA): TGCGCCAGCAGCCCCTTATCCAGCAATCAGCCCCAGCATTTT.

V gene TRBV6-5 combines with J gene TRBJ1-2; 9 bases fit TRBD1. J was trimmed by 2 bases and V by 6 bases; bases with no gene match: 4. There are 14 residues in the CDR3. Germline loops: CDR1 MNHEY, CDR2 SVGAGI. CDR3 nucleotide sequence: TGTGCCAGCAGGGGGACAGGGACCAACTATGGCTACACCTTC. This encodes CASRGTGTNYGYTF.